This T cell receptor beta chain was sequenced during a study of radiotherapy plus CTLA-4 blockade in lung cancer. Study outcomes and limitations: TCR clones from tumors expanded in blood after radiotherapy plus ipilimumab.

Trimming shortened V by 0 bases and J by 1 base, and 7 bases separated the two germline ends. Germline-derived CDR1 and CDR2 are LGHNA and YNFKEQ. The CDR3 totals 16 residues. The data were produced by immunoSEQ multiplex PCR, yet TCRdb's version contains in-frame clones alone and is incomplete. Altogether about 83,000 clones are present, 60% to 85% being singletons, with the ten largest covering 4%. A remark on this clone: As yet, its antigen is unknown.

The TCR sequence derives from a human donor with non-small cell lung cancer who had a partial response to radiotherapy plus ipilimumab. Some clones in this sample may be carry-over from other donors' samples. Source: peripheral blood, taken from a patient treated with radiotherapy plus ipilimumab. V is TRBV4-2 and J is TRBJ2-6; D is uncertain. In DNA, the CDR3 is TGTGCCAGCAGCCAAGATAGAGCGTCTGGGGCCAACGTCCTGACTTTC. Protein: CASSQDRASGANVLTF.